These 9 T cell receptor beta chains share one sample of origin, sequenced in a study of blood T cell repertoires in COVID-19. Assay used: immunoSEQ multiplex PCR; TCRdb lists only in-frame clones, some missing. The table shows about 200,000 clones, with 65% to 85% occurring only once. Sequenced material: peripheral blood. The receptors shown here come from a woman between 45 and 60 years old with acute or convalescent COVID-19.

CDR3 nucleotides: TGCAGCGTTGCGTCTACATTAAAGGGGTCTGGGGCCAACGTCCTGACTTTC. Translation: CSVASTLKGSGANVLTF. This chain joins TRBV29-1 and TRBJ2-6, with D possibly TRBD1 on 5 matching bases. Germline CDR1 reads SQVTM; CDR2 reads ANQGSEA. V lost 4 bases and J 1 base, leaving 17 bases between the germline ends. The CDR3 totals 17 residues. Drawing the rest from reference TRBV29-1 and TRBJ2-6, the complete variable domain is SAVISQKPSRDICQRGTSLTIQCQVDSQVTMMFWYRQQPGQSLTLIATANQGSEATYESGFVIDKFPISRPNLTFSTLTVSNMSPEDSSIYLCSVASTLKGSGANVLTFGAGSRLTVL.

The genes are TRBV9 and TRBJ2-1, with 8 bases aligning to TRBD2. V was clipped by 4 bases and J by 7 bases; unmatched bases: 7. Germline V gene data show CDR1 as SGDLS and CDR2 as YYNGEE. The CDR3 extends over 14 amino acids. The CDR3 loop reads CASSISGSGNEQFF. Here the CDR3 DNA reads TGTGCCAGCAGCATAAGCGGGAGTGGTAATGAGCAGTTCTTC.

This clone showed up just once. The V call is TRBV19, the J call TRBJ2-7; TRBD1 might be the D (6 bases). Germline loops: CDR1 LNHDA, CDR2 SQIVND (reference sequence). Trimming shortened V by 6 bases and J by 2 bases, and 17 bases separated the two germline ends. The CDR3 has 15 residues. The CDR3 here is CASSITPRGTYEQYF. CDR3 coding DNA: TGTGCCAGTAGCATCACGCCCAGGGGAACCTACGAGCAGTACTTC.

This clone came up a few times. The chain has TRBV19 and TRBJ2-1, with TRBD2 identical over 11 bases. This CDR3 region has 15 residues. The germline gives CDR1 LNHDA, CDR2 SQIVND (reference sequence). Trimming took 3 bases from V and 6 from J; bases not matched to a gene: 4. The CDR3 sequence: CASSIMTSGVNEQFF. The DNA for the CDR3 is TGTGCCAGTAGTATTATGACTAGCGGGGTCAATGAGCAGTTCTTC. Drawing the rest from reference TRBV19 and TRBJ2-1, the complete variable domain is DGGITQSPKYLFRKEGQNVTLSCEQNLNHDAMYWYRQDPGQGLRLIYYSQIVNDFQKGDIAEGYSVSREKKESFPLTVTSAQKNPTAFYLCASSIMTSGVNEQFFGPGTRLTVL.

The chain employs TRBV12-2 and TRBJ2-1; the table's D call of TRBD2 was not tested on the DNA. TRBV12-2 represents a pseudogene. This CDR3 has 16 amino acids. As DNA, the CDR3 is TGTGCAAGTCGCTTCCCCAGCGGAGGGGTTGACAATGAGCAGTTCTTC. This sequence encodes CASRFPSGGVDNEQFF.

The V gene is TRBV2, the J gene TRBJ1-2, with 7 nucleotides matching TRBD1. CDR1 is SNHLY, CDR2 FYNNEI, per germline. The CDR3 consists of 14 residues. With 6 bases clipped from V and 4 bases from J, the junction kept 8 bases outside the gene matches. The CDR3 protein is CASSRQGLAYGYTF. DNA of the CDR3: TGTGCCAGCAGCCGACAGGGCTTGGCCTATGGCTACACCTTC.

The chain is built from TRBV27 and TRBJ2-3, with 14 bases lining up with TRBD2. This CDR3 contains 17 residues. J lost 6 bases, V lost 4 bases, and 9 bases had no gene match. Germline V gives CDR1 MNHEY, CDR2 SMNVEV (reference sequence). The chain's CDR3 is CASSSTTSGRARDTQYF. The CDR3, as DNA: TGTGCCAGCAGTTCCACGACTAGCGGGAGGGCCAGGGATACGCAGTATTTT.

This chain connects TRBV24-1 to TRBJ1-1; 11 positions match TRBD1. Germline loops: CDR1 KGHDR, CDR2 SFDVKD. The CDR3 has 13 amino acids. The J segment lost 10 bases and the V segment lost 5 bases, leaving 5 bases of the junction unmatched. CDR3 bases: TGTGCCACCAGTGGGACAGGGGGCTCTGGAGCTTTCTTT. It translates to CATSGTGGSGAFF.

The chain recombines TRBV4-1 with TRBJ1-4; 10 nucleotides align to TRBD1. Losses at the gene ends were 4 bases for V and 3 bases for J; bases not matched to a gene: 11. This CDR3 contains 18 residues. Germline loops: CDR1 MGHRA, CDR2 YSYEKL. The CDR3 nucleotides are TGCGCCAGCAGCCCCCTCGCCGGGACAGGGGCCTCTAATGAAAAACTGTTTTTT. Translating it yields CASSPLAGTGASNEKLFF.